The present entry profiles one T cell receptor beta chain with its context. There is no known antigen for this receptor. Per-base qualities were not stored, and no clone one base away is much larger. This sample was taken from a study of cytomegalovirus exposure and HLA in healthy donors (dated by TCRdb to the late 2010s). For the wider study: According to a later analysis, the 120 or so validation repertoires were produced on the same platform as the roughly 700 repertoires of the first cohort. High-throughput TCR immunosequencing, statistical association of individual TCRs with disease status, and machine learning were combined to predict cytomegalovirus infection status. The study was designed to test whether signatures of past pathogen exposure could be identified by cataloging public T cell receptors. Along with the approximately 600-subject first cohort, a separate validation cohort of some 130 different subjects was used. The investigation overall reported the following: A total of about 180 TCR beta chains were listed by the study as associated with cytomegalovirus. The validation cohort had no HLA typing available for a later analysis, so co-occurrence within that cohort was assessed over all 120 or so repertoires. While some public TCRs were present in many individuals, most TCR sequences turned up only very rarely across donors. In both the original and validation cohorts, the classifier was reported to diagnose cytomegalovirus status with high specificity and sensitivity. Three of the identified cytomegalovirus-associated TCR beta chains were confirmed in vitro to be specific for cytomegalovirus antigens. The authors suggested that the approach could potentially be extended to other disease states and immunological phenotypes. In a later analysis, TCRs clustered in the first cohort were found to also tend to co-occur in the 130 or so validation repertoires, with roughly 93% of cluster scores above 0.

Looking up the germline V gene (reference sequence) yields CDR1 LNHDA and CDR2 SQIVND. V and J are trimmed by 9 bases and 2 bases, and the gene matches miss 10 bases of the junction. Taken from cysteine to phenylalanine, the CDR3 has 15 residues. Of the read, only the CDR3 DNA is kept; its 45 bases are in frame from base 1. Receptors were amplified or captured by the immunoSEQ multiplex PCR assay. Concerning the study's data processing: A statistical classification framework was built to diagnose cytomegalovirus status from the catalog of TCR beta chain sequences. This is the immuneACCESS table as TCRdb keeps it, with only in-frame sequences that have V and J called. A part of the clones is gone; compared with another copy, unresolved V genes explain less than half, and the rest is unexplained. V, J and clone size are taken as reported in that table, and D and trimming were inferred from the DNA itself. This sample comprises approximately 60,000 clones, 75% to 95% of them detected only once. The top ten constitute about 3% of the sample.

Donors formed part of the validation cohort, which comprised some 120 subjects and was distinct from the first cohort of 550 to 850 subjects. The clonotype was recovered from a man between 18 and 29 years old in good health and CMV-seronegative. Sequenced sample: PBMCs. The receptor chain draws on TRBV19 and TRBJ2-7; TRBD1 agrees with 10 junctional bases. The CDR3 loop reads CASRQGARSTYEQYF. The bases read TGTGCCAGCCGACAGGGGGCGAGGTCCACCTACGAGCAGTACTTC. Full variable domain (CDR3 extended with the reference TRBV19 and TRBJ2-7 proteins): DGGITQSPKYLFRKEGQNVTLSCEQNLNHDAMYWYRQDPGQGLRLIYYSQIVNDFQKGDIAEGYSVSREKKESFPLTVTSAQKNPTAFYLCASRQGARSTYEQYFGPGTRLTVT.